One and the same sample provided the 31 T cell receptor beta chains below, sequenced in a study of OX40 agonist ivuxolimab in advanced cancers. TCRdb's copy holds only in-frame clones and misses some; the assay was immunoSEQ multiplex PCR. Of 15,000 to 20,000 clones in the sample, more than 75% were seen once. The sequenced sample was CD4+ or CD8+ T cells sorted from blood, obtained in a trial of the OX40 agonist ivuxolimab. The receptor set was obtained from an adult with an advanced solid tumor such as melanoma, head and neck, liver or kidney cancer.

The chain carries TRBV28 and TRBJ2-1, with 7 bases identical to TRBD2. Trimming took 6 bases from V and 4 from J; bases not matched to a gene: 6. This CDR3 has 14 residues. Germline-derived CDR1 and CDR2 are MDHEN and SYDVKM. CDR3 sequence: CASRRGSGYNEQFF. The CDR3 DNA reads as TGTGCCAGCAGAAGAGGTAGCGGGTACAATGAGCAGTTCTTC.

The J gene is TRBJ2-7, the V gene TRBV2; D uncertain. Germline CDR1 is SNHLY and CDR2 is FYNNEI. V was pared by 6 bases and J by 3 bases, with 9 bases between. The CDR3 has 12 residues. This chain's CDR3 is CASRDPDYEQYF. The CDR3 nucleotides are TGTGCCAGCAGGGACCCCGACTACGAGCAGTACTTC.

The gene calls are TRBV28 and TRBJ2-2, with D perhaps TRBD2 (6 bases). This CDR3 spans 15 amino acids. The V end was cut by 3 bases, the J end by 0 bases, with 8 bases between. Germline V CDR1 and CDR2: MDHEN, SYDVKM. CDR3 DNA: TGTGCCAGCAGTTTTAGCGGACCGAACACCGGGGAGCTGTTTTTT. Translating it yields CASSFSGPNTGELFF. The variable domain in full, completed from reference TRBV28 and TRBJ2-2, reads DVKVTQSSRYLVKRTGEKVFLECVQDMDHENMFWYRQDPGLGLRLIYFSYDVKMKEKGDIPEGYSVSREKKERFSLILESASTNQTSMYLCASSFSGPNTGELFFGEGSRLTVL.

This sequence joins TRBV6-4 and TRBJ2-3, with D maybe TRBD2 (5 bases). Germline loops: CDR1 MRHNA, CDR2 SNTAGT. V was clipped by 0 bases and J by 5 bases, with 6 bases between them. The CDR3 runs 13 residues. CDR3 region: CASSDSGIDTQYF. In nucleotides, the CDR3 is TGTGCCAGCAGTGACTCCGGGATAGATACGCAGTATTTT.

The chain combines TRBV27 with TRBJ2-3; TRBD1 aligns across 10 bases. The trim removed 3 bases at V and 7 bases at J, leaving 4 bases unmatched. Germline lookup yields CDR1 MNHEY and CDR2 SMNVEV (reference sequence). CDR3 size: 14 residues. The DNA of the CDR3 is TGTGCCAGCAGTTTGGGACAGGGGCTCTATACGCAGTATTTT. Translated, it gives CASSLGQGLYTQYF.

This chain connects TRBV5-6 to TRBJ2-3; 10 bases fit TRBD2. The CDR3 has 18 amino acids. Germline CDR1 SGHDT, CDR2 YYEEEE. V dropped 5 bases and J dropped 6; count of bases not matched to a gene: 18. The CDR3 region is CASSPEGGRLAGSDTQYF. CDR3 bases: TGTGCCAGCAGTCCCGAGGGTGGGCGACTAGCGGGTTCGGATACGCAGTATTTT.

The CDR3 DNA reads TGTGCCAGCAGCTTAGCGGAGACCTGGGCCCGAGGCTACACCTTC. As protein: CASSLAETWARGYTF. V and J are TRBV7-9 and TRBJ1-2; D unresolved. The germline CDR1 and CDR2 sequences are SEHNR and FQNEAQ (reference sequence). The CDR3 loop spans 15 amino acids. Deletions cut 0 bases from V and 8 bases from J, with 16 bases between.

The chain combines TRBV27 with TRBJ2-2, with D perhaps assigned TRBD1 or TRBD2 (7 bases each). The length of the CDR3 is 16 residues. Trimming removed 3 bases at V and 3 bases at J, with 14 bases between. CDR1 and CDR2 from the germline V gene are MNHEY and SMNVEV (reference sequence). The CDR3 region is CASSFPPGGDTGELFF. In nucleotides, the CDR3 is TGTGCCAGCAGTTTTCCCCCAGGGGGGGACACCGGGGAGCTGTTTTTT.

The genes are TRBV5-6 and TRBJ2-7; D is perhaps TRBD2 (5 bases). The V end was cut by 5 bases, the J end by 5 bases, with 14 bases between. There are 13 residues in the CDR3. Germline values: CDR1 SGHDT, CDR2 YYEEEE. CDR3 residues: CASRYGLFNEQYF. In DNA form, the CDR3 reads TGTGCCAGCAGGTATGGACTTTTCAACGAGCAGTACTTC.

The chain couples TRBV7-7 to TRBJ2-1, with D perhaps matching TRBD1 (6 bases). Germline V gives CDR1 SSHAT, CDR2 FNYEAQ (reference sequence). V was trimmed by 4 bases and J by 7 bases, leaving 11 bases between them. The CDR3 contains 13 residues. Written as DNA, the CDR3 is TGTGCCAGCAGCTCCAGGGGCCTGAATGAGCAGTTCTTC. It is translated as CASSSRGLNEQFF.

The chain has TRBV5-1 and TRBJ2-3, with D unresolved. This CDR3 is built from 11 residues. In germline, CDR1 is SGHRS, CDR2 YFSETQ. V lost 2 bases and J lost 5, with 3 bases in between. The DNA for the CDR3 is TGCGCCAGCAGCTTTAAAGATACGCAGTATTTT. Its translation is CASSFKDTQYF.

The V and J genes are TRBV9 and TRBJ2-1; TRBD2 aligns across 10 bases. Looked up from germline, CDR1 is SGDLS and CDR2 is YYNGEE. Losses at the gene ends were 3 bases for V and 0 bases for J; bases not matched to a gene: 3. The length of the CDR3 is 16 residues. The CDR3 bases are TGTGCCAGCAGCGCCGCTAGCGGGAGCTCCTACAATGAGCAGTTCTTC. As protein: CASSAASGSSYNEQFF.

The CDR3, as DNA: TGTGCCAGCAGTTCCACAGGGACAGGGGTAAAGCAGTACTTC. Translation: CASSSTGTGVKQYF. This rearrangement joins TRBV27 to TRBJ2-7; 10 bases are shared with TRBD1. J lost 8 bases, V lost 4 bases, and 8 bases had no gene match. This CDR3 is built from 14 residues. Looked up from germline, CDR1 is MNHEY and CDR2 is SMNVEV (reference sequence).

The chain has TRBV4-3 and TRBJ2-2, with 9 positions matching TRBD2. CDR3 size: 17 residues. The V and J ends lost 0 bases and 2 bases, in that order; junction bases with no gene match: 4. CDR1 and CDR2 from the germline V gene are LGHNA and YSLEER. CDR3: CASSQDGSGSNTGELFF. CDR3 sequence (DNA): TGCGCCAGCAGCCAAGATGGTAGCGGGAGTAACACCGGGGAGCTGTTTTTT.

This chain joins TRBV27 and TRBJ2-2; D is unclear. The germline V gene encodes CDR1 MNHEY and CDR2 SMNVEV (reference sequence). This CDR3 has 14 amino acids. Deletions cut 0 bases from V and 0 bases from J, with 2 bases between. Here the CDR3 reads CASSLSSNTGELFF. As DNA, the CDR3 is TGTGCCAGCAGTTTATCGTCGAACACCGGGGAGCTGTTTTTT.

This clone is medium-sized in the sample. The V gene is TRBV30, the J gene TRBJ1-1; no definite D call. The CDR3 has 12 amino acids. Between the trimmed V and J ends, which lost 8 bases and 1 base, there was a span of 11 bases. Germline V gene lookup returns CDR1 GTSNPN and CDR2 SVGIG (reference sequence). The CDR3 DNA follows: TGTGCCGCCCAGTTGGGGAACACTGAAGCTTTCTTT. Amino acids: CAAQLGNTEAFF.

This sequence joins TRBV29-1 and TRBJ1-2; D perhaps matches TRBD1 (5 bases). The length of the CDR3 is 12 residues. Per germline, CDR1 SQVTM and CDR2 ANQGSEA. With 6 bases removed from V and 5 bases from J, the gap between germline ends came to 13 bases. CDR3 loop: CSVGGNEYGYTF. The CDR3 DNA sequence: TGCAGCGTGGGGGGGAACGAATATGGCTACACCTTC.

The rearrangement joins TRBV30 to TRBJ1-4; TRBD1 aligns across 11 bases. J lost 10 bases, V lost 6 bases, and 13 bases had no gene match. The CDR3 sequence is 15 residues long. Germline CDR1 reads GTSNPN; CDR2 reads SVGIG (reference sequence). CDR3 in amino acids: CACHHPDRGRVKLFF. The DNA of the CDR3 is TGTGCCTGCCACCACCCGGACAGGGGGCGCGTAAAACTGTTTTTT.

V is TRBV7-6 and J is TRBJ2-7; weak D call: TRBD1 (6 bases). This CDR3 has 13 amino acids. Germline CDR1 SGHVS, CDR2 FNYEAQ. The V end was cut by 0 bases, the J end by 4 bases, with 7 bases between. The CDR3 DNA is TGTGCCAGCAGCTTAGCGGGGGCGTACGAGCAGTACTTC. It translates to CASSLAGAYEQYF.

This chain uses TRBV28 with TRBJ1-1; 7 nucleotides line up with TRBD1. The CDR3 loop spans 13 amino acids. Germline V gives CDR1 MDHEN, CDR2 SYDVKM. Trimming cost V 1 base and J 7 bases; bases outside gene matches: 3. CDR3 amino acids: CASSLFRGNEAFF. The CDR3 region has the DNA TGTGCCAGCAGTTTATTCAGGGGGAATGAAGCTTTCTTT.

The V gene is TRBV30, the J gene TRBJ2-2; no firm D call. The CDR3 consists of 12 residues. CDR1 and CDR2 (germline): GTSNPN, SVGIG (reference sequence). V lost 0 bases, J lost 7 bases, and 6 bases lay in between. CDR3 nucleotide sequence: TGTGCCTGGAGTGTGGTGGACGGGGAGCTGTTTTTT. It codes for CAWSVVDGELFF.

This clone ranks as medium-sized. The chain is built from TRBV4-1 and TRBJ1-1; 8 bases line up with TRBD1. The germline V gene has CDR1 MGHRA and CDR2 YSYEKL. This CDR3 comprises 14 residues. V shed 2 bases, J shed 3 bases, and the junction held 2 bases outside the gene matches. The CDR3 DNA is TGCGCCAGCAGCCAATTGACAGGGGACACTGAAGCTTTCTTT. The encoded protein is CASSQLTGDTEAFF.

This clone appeared once. Other DNA sequences in the same sample also yield this CDR3. This rearrangement joins TRBV7-9 to TRBJ1-1, with D tentatively TRBD1 (5 bases). This CDR3 contains 14 residues. Germline V gene lookup returns CDR1 SEHNR and CDR2 FQNEAQ (reference sequence). V dropped 5 bases and J dropped 1 base, with 11 bases sitting between them. CDR3 in amino acids: CASSPIGTNTEAFF. Here the CDR3 DNA reads TGTGCCAGCAGCCCGATCGGGACGAACACTGAAGCTTTCTTT.

The chain carries TRBV9 and TRBJ2-5; no reliable D call. TRBJ2-7 explains the end of the DNA better; the J call may be wrong. The CDR3 has 15 residues. CDR1 is SGDLS, CDR2 YYNGEE, per germline. In DNA, the CDR3 is TGTGCCAGCAGCGTAGTGAGGAGACCACGCTACGAGCAGTACTTC. Protein: CASSVVRRPRYEQYF.

The chain joins TRBV12-1 to TRBJ2-1; no DNA check was done on the table's D call, TRBD2. TRBV12-1 is given as a pseudogene. This CDR3 is built from 17 residues. CDR3 bases: TGTGCCAGCAGCGCACCCGGGACTAGCGGCTCCTACAATGAGCAGTTCTTC. It codes for CASSAPGTSGSYNEQFF.

The chain's CDR3 is CASSAGTGPTYEQYF. DNA for the CDR3: TGTGCCAGTAGTGCCGGCACAGGCCCCACCTACGAGCAGTACTTC. The chain uses TRBV19 and TRBJ2-7; perhaps TRBD1 as D (5 bases). The CDR3 loop spans 15 amino acids. CDR1 and CDR2 (germline): LNHDA, SQIVND (reference sequence). V was clipped by 5 bases and J by 2 bases, with 16 bases between them.

V usage is TRBV28 and J usage is TRBJ1-5, with 10 positions matching TRBD1. This CDR3 has 16 amino acids. In germline, CDR1 is MDHEN, CDR2 SYDVKM. V was pared by 6 bases and J by 6 bases, with 11 bases of the junction left unmatched. DNA of the CDR3: TGTGCCAGCAGCTCATTCCCGGGACAGGGGAGTCAGCCCCAGCATTTT. The encoded protein is CASSSFPGQGSQPQHF.

The rearrangement uses TRBV11-2 and TRBJ1-1; D is undetermined. The V end was cut by 1 base, the J end by 2 bases, with 11 bases between. This CDR3 region has 15 residues. In germline, CDR1 is SGHAT, CDR2 FQNNGV. CDR3 in amino acids: CASSLVRADNTEAFF. For the CDR3, the DNA is TGTGCCAGCAGCTTAGTCCGTGCAGATAACACTGAAGCTTTCTTT.

The chain couples TRBV6-1 to TRBJ1-2; D is uncertain. Germline assignment: CDR1 MNHNS and CDR2 SASEGT. Trimming took 5 bases from V and 0 from J, leaving 10 bases between them. This CDR3 is built from 14 residues. The CDR3 coding sequence is TGTGCCAGCAGTTCGGCCAGTCCTAACTATGGCTACACCTTC. It specifies CASSSASPNYGYTF.

The J gene is TRBJ2-1, the V gene TRBV9; no firm D call. The CDR3 has 11 residues. V gave up 0 bases and J gave up 8 bases, with 3 bases separating them. Germline CDR1 SGDLS, CDR2 YYNGEE. The CDR3 region is CASSVGHEQFF. Written as DNA, the CDR3 is TGTGCCAGCAGCGTAGGGCATGAGCAGTTCTTC.

This rearrangement joins TRBV4-1 to TRBJ2-1, with 13 bases that match TRBD2. The junction had 6 bases not matched to a gene; V was cut back by 4 bases and J by 6 bases. The CDR3 length is 16 residues. Germline loops: CDR1 MGHRA, CDR2 YSYEKL. The CDR3 here is CASSREGLAGVNEQFF. The CDR3, as DNA: TGCGCCAGCAGCCGAGAAGGACTAGCGGGAGTCAATGAGCAGTTCTTC.